This T cell receptor (beta chain) is from a study of vaccination effects on CD4 cells after COVID-19. Study background: Each participant received a vaccine that was either BNT162b2 or mRNA-1273, given as two doses.

Antigen-specific CD4+ T cells were first expanded with viral peptide pools by the ViraFEST assay and only then sequenced. The authors isolated CD4+ T cells after roughly eleven days of culture. Among the vaccine recipients, none had a prior SARS-CoV-2 infection, and nucleocapsid antibodies were negative. About 2.1 million PBMC were seeded per well and grown in the presence of 10 IU/ml IL-2 and around 9 ug/ml peptides. The authors exchanged half the medium for IL-2 medium on days 3 and 7. The germline gives CDR1 SGHRS, CDR2 YFSETQ. The CDR3 loop spans 14 amino acids. V lost 0 bases and J lost 0, with 6 bases in between. Worth noting for this clone: Its antigen is currently unknown.

Libraries were prepared by immunoSEQ multiplex PCR; TCRdb keeps only in-frame clonotypes and omits some of them. The repertoire holds 25,000 to 30,000 clones, with around 75% as singletons. V usage is TRBV5-1 and J usage is TRBJ1-2; D not resolved. Sequencing was performed on CD4+ T cells from PBMCs cultured with SARS-CoV-2 spike peptides, taken before COVID-19 vaccination. This TCR came from a human donor who received a COVID-19 vaccine. Here the CDR3 DNA reads TGCGCCAGCAGCTTGGACGGAGCTAACTATGGCTACACCTTC. Amino acid sequence: CASSLDGANYGYTF.